This TCR beta chain derives from a study of T cell responses to AZD1222 COVID-19 vaccine. Note on this clone: Its target is not known.

Germline V CDR1 and CDR2: LGHDT, YNNKEL (reference sequence). There are 12 residues in the CDR3. V shed 9 bases and J 8 bases; nucleotides not matched to a gene: 7. Points from the study as a whole: Spike-specific TCRs gained breadth and depth after people received two AZD1222 doses. Reports say nearly half of spike-specific TCRs go after unmutated variant regions. White British ancestry dominated among donors, who included more females, and clonal diversity was possibly underestimated.

TCRdb's table, derived via immunoSEQ multiplex PCR, lists solely in-frame clones and lacks some. This sample carries over 150,000 clones, 88% of them seen once, and the ten largest clones take around 3.1%. The source is an adult in good health. The J gene is TRBJ1-2, the V gene TRBV3-1 (or the pseudogene TRBV3-2), with TRBD1 matching over 9 bases. Specimen: peripheral blood, collected on day 0 of AZD1222 vaccination. This CDR3 reads CARQKGTGGYTF. For the CDR3, the DNA is TGTGCCAGACAGAAGGGGACAGGGGGCTACACCTTC.